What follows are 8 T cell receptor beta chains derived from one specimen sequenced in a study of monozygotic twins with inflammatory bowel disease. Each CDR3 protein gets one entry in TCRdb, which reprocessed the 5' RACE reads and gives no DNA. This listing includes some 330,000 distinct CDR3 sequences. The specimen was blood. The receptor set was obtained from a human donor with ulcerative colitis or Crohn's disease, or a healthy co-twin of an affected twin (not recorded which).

The CDR3 here is CATSDVGASYEQYF. The rearrangement joins TRBV24-1 to TRBJ2-7; with no DNA, the TCRdb D assignment of TRBD1 cannot be verified. The germline gives CDR1 KGHDR, CDR2 SFDVKD. The CDR3 has 14 amino acids.

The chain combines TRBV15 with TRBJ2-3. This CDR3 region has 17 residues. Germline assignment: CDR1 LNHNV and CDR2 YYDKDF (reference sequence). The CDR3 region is CATSRDLQGSVTDTQYF.

The CDR3 protein is CASSQVLAGFYEQYF. This chain uses TRBV4-3 with TRBJ2-7. The CDR3 length is 15 residues. Per germline, CDR1 LGHNA and CDR2 YSLEER.

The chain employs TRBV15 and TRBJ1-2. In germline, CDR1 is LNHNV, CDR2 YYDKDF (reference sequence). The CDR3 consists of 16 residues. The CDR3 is CATSTRRVVENYGYTF.

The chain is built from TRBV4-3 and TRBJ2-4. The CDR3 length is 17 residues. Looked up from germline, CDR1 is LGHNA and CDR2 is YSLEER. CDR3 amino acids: CASSQTRSLIAKNIQYF.

The CDR3 loop reads CASSRDLDSKETQYF. This chain joins TRBV3-1 and TRBJ2-5; TCRdb names TRBD1, which stays unverified in the absence of DNA. Per germline, CDR1 LGHDT and CDR2 YNNKEL (reference sequence). The CDR3 has 15 amino acids.

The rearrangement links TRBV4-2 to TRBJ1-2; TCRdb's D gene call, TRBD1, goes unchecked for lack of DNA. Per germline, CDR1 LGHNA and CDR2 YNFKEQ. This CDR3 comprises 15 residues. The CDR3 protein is CASSQVSPPNYGYTF.

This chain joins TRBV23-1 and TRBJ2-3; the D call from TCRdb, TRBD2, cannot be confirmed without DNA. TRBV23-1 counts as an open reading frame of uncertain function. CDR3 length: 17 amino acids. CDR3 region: CASSQSRGGPIWDRQYF.